This T cell receptor beta chain was captured by sequencing in a study of T cells in Graves' hyperthyroidism and ophthalmopathy. Study-wide results and limits: The model's output predicted ophthalmopathy at a median of roughly seven months prior to onset.

The source material, RNA transcripts, was used to amplify TCR beta CDR3 regions. With the HTBI primer set, the TCR CDR3 went through a first round of RT-PCR. TCRdb re-analysed the multiplex PCR reads in MiXCR, keeping a single row per CDR3 protein. The sample records over 250,000 distinct CDR3 sequences, less than 30% being singletons. Notes on this clonotype: The antigen is not known.

Uncontrolled infection, other autoimmune disease, pregnancy or lactation excluded patients. Initially, at the first diagnosis of hyperthyroidism and before any ophthalmopathy symptoms, blood was sampled. CDR3 length equals 13 residues. CDR1 and CDR2 from the germline V gene are SGDLS and YYNGEE. Trimming pared 2 bases from V and 3 bases from J, leaving 8 bases between. The specimen sequenced was blood. This receptor was identified in a man aged 35 to 55 with Graves' hyperthyroidism that later progressed to Graves' ophthalmopathy. The chain combines TRBV9 with TRBJ1-2; unclear D gene. CDR3 amino acids: CASSVRVDYGYTF. For the CDR3, the DNA is TGTGCCAGCAGCGTTAGGGTGGACTATGGCTACACCTTC. The complete variable domain, with remaining parts taken from reference TRBV9 and TRBJ1-2, reads DSGVTQTPKHLITATGQRVTLRCSPRSGDLSVYWYQQSLDQGLQFLIQYYNGEERAKGNILERFSAQQFPDLHSELNLSSLELGDSALYFCASSVRVDYGYTFGSGTRLTVV.